One sample yielded the 2 T cell receptor beta chains listed below, sequenced in a study of siplizumab effects on memory and regulatory T cells. Profiling relied on immunoSEQ multiplex PCR, and the TCRdb table lists in-frame clones only, not all of them. The repertoire holds 100,000 or so clones, with around nine tenths as singletons. Sequenced input: non-Treg CD4+ T cells sorted from blood. Receptor source: a human donor in good health.

This chain joins TRBV6-5 and TRBJ2-7, with D unclear. The CDR3 runs to 13 residues. V was trimmed by 6 bases and J by 2 bases, leaving 11 bases between them. Germline-derived CDR1 and CDR2 are MNHEY and SVGAGI. CDR3 nucleotides: TGTGCCAGCAGCCCTACTCTAACCTACGAGCAGTACTTC. The encoded protein is CASSPTLTYEQYF.

The V call is TRBV6-1, the J call TRBJ1-2; TRBD1 matches at 7 bases. The CDR3 loop spans 15 amino acids. J was trimmed by 0 bases and V by 4 bases; bases with no gene match: 5. Germline CDR1 and CDR2: MNHNS and SASEGT. CDR3 region: CASSVRTGPNYGYTF. CDR3 bases: TGTGCCAGCAGTGTTCGGACAGGCCCTAACTATGGCTACACCTTC.